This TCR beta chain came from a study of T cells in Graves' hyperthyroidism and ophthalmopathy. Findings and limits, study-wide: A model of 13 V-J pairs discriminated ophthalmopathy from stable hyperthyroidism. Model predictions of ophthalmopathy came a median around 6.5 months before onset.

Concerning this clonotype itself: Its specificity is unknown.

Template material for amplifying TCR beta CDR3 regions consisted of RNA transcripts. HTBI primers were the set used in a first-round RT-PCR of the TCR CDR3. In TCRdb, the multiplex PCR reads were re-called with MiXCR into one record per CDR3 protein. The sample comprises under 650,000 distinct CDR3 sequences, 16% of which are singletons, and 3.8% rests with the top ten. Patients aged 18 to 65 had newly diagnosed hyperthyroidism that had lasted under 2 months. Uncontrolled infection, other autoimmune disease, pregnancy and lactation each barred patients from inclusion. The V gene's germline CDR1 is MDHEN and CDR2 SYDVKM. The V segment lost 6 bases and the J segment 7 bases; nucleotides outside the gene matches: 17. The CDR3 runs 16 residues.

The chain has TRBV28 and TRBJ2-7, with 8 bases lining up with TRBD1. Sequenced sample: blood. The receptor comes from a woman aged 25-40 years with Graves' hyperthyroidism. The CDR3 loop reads CASSLRMLNRGKEQYF. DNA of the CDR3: TGTGCCAGCAGCTTAAGAATGCTTAACAGGGGGAAGGAGCAGTACTTC.